This is a list of T cell receptor beta chains from one sample in a study of cytomegalovirus exposure and HLA in healthy donors. Method: immunoSEQ multiplex PCR; TCRdb's copy keeps in-frame clones and lacks some. The table records approximately 140,000 clones, 83% of them present only once. Sequences were obtained from PBMCs. The receptors were gathered from a girl between 2 and 10 years old in good health and CMV-seronegative. CDR3s include the opening cysteine and the closing phenylalanine or tryptophan. A D gene is named only where the DNA matches it firmly. For some rows the clone size is stated as once, few or many, or as a class when expanded; others skip it.

d_call	v_call	j_call	clone_size	cdr3_aa	cdr3_nt
-	TRBV27	TRBJ2-7	-	CASSLSRGAFYEQYF	TGTGCCAGCAGTTTAAGCAGGGGAGCCTTCTACGAGCAGTACTTC
TRBD1	TRBV18	TRBJ1-5	-	CASSFGQENQPQHF	TGTGCCAGCTCATTCGGACAGGAAAATCAGCCCCAGCATTTT
-	TRBV29-1	TRBJ1-1	few	CSVWAGMGFTEAFF	TGCAGCGTTTGGGCGGGTATGGGGTTCACTGAAGCTTTCTTT
-	TRBV7-3	TRBJ2-7	-	CASSLTAHSSYEQYF	TGTGCCAGCAGCTTAACAGCGCATAGCTCCTACGAGCAGTACTTC
-	TRBV7-6	TRBJ1-1	-	CASSLLSQSNTEAFF	TGTGCCAGCAGCTTATTGTCCCAGTCTAACACTGAAGCTTTCTTT
-	TRBV27	TRBJ2-7	-	CASSLTGTKGYEQYF	TGTGCCAGCAGTTTAACCGGGACAAAGGGCTACGAGCAGTACTTC
TRBD1	TRBV18	TRBJ1-5	once	CASSPPGQSNQPQHF	TGTGCCAGCTCCCCTCCGGGACAGAGCAATCAGCCCCAGCATTTT
-	TRBV4-2	TRBJ2-1	-	CASSQDTGSYNEQFF	TGTGCCAGCAGCCAAGATACTGGCTCCTACAATGAGCAGTTCTTC
TRBD2	TRBV6-5	TRBJ2-5	few	CASSLSGRGETQYF	TGTGCCAGCAGCCTTAGCGGGAGGGGAGAGACCCAGTACTTC
TRBD2	TRBV6-1	TRBJ2-7	-	CASSEQVGQREGLWSYEQYF	TGTGCCAGCAGTGAACAAGTCGGCCAGCGGGAGGGCCTGTGGAGCTACGAGCAGTACTTC
TRBD2	TRBV14	TRBJ2-1	-	CASSIAAGGLEQFF	TGTGCCAGCAGCATAGCGGCGGGAGGCCTTGAGCAGTTCTTC
TRBD1	TRBV4-1	TRBJ1-1	-	CASSRQGMNTEAFF	TGCGCCAGCAGCCGACAGGGGATGAACACTGAAGCTTTCTTT
-	TRBV18	TRBJ2-7	-	CASSEGSSYEQYF	TGTGCCAGCTCCGAGGGTTCTTCCTACGAGCAGTACTTC
TRBD2	TRBV5-1	TRBJ2-3	-	CASSAGLAGSDTQYF	TGCGCCAGCAGCGCGGGCCTAGCGGGATCAGATACGCAGTATTTT
TRBD2	TRBV4-2	TRBJ2-7	once	CASSQAGTSGYEQYF	TGTGCCAGCAGCCAGGCCGGGACTAGCGGCTACGAGCAGTACTTC
TRBD2	TRBV15	TRBJ2-5	-	CATSRGGSGAALGTQYF	TGTGCCACCAGCAGAGGGGGCAGCGGGGCAGCCTTGGGGACCCAGTACTTC
TRBD1	TRBV9	TRBJ2-7	-	CASSARTGGGEQYF	TGTGCCAGCAGCGCGAGGACAGGGGGTGGCGAGCAGTACTTC
-	TRBV7-3	TRBJ2-3	-	CASSLSRYSADTQYF	TGTGCCAGCAGCCTGAGTCGCTACTCTGCAGATACGCAGTATTTT
-	TRBV7-2	TRBJ1-1	-	CASSLEPTRAFF	TGTGCCAGCAGCTTAGAACCTACCAGGGCTTTCTTT
TRBD2	TRBV2	TRBJ2-7	-	CASRATSGRAYF	TGTGCCAGCAGAGCAACTAGCGGGAGGGCGTACTTC
TRBD1	TRBV5-1	TRBJ1-1	-	CASSAITGVTEAFF	TGCGCCAGCAGCGCGATAACAGGGGTAACTGAAGCTTTCTTT
-	TRBV4-2	TRBJ2-6	once	CASSQIPQFGANVLTF	TGTGCCAGCAGCCAAATCCCACAGTTTGGGGCCAACGTCCTGACTTTC
-	TRBV5-6	TRBJ1-3	few	CASSLAGKTGNTIYF	TGTGCCAGCAGCTTGGCCGGGAAAACTGGAAACACCATATATTTT
-	TRBV10-3	TRBJ2-3	-	CARAAGYTDTQYF	TGTGCCAGGGCCGCGGGCTACACAGATACGCAGTATTTT
TRBD1	TRBV7-9	TRBJ1-5	few	CASSVGGTVNQPQHF	TGTGCCAGCAGCGTAGGGGGGACAGTCAATCAGCCCCAGCATTTT
-	TRBV25-1	TRBJ2-7	-	CASSEYKQGNPYEQYF	TGTGCCAGCAGTGAATACAAGCAGGGGAATCCCTACGAGCAGTACTTC
-	TRBV11-2	TRBJ2-7	-	CASSPSSSYEQYF	TGTGCCAGCAGCCCAAGTAGCTCCTACGAGCAGTACTTC
-	TRBV30	TRBJ2-5	-	CAWSVQWEQYF	TGTGCCTGGAGTGTACAGTGGGAGCAGTACTTC
-	TRBV18	TRBJ1-1	-	CASSPPDTMNTEAFF	TGTGCCAGCTCACCACCAGATACAATGAACACTGAAGCTTTCTTT
-	TRBV27	TRBJ1-6	-	CASKSRDSYNSPLHF	TGTGCCAGCAAATCCCGGGACTCCTATAATTCACCCCTCCACTTT
TRBD2	TRBV29-1	TRBJ2-7	few	CSVFGTSGRAGEQYF	TGCAGCGTCTTTGGGACTAGCGGGAGGGCGGGGGAGCAGTACTTC
-	TRBV7-3	TRBJ2-1	few	CASSEYGRESYNEQFF	TGTGCCAGCAGCGAATACGGGAGAGAATCCTACAATGAGCAGTTCTTC
TRBD2	TRBV5-4	TRBJ2-3	-	CASGLGGTSTDTQYF	TGTGCCAGCGGTTTGGGGGGGACTAGCACAGATACGCAGTATTTT
-	TRBV9	TRBJ2-3	-	CASSVGAGDTDTQYF	TGTGCCAGCAGCGTTGGCGCAGGGGACACAGATACGCAGTATTTT
TRBD1	TRBV6-1	TRBJ2-7	few	CASSEWGTGSYEQYF	TGTGCCAGCAGTGAATGGGGGACAGGGTCCTACGAGCAGTACTTC
-	TRBV9	TRBJ1-1	-	CASSPGANTEAFF	TGTGCCAGCAGCCCCGGAGCGAACACTGAAGCTTTCTTT
-	TRBV5-6	TRBJ2-1	-	CASSFLAKTYNEQFF	TGTGCCAGCAGCTTCCTAGCGAAGACCTACAATGAGCAGTTCTTC
-	TRBV2	TRBJ1-1	once	CASSGTRTDRNTEAFF	TGTGCCAGCAGTGGGACCAGGACAGACAGGAACACTGAAGCTTTCTTT
-	TRBV7-5	TRBJ2-7	few	CARSLTGNEQYF	TGTGCCAGAAGCTTAACAGGCAACGAGCAGTACTTC
-	TRBV19	TRBJ2-1	-	CASSTSHRNEQFF	TGTGCCAGTAGTACTAGTCATCGCAATGAGCAGTTCTTC
TRBD2	TRBV6-4	TRBJ2-3	few	CASSDRASGPDTQYF	TGTGCCAGCAGTGACAGGGCTAGCGGCCCAGATACGCAGTATTTT
TRBD2	TRBV29-1	TRBJ2-1	-	CSVGTSGSYNEQFF	TGCAGCGTAGGGACTAGCGGGAGCTACAATGAGCAGTTCTTC
TRBD2	TRBV10-2	TRBJ2-3	once	CASSLAGGSTDTQYF	TGCGCCAGCAGTCTAGCGGGGGGTAGCACAGATACGCAGTATTTT
-	TRBV7-2	TRBJ2-1	-	CASSYIGGQFF	TGTGCCAGCAGCTACATCGGGGGGCAGTTCTTC
-	TRBV20-1	TRBJ2-7	-	CSASYPEQYF	TGCAGTGCTAGTTATCCTGAGCAGTACTTC
-	TRBV15	TRBJ2-1	-	CATSRAGDNEQFF	TGTGCCACCAGCAGAGCGGGGGACAATGAGCAGTTCTTC
-	TRBV7-8	TRBJ2-2	-	CASSLGVRRLTTGELFF	TGTGCCAGCAGCTTAGGAGTCAGGAGACTAACAACCGGGGAGCTGTTTTTT
TRBD1	TRBV6-6	TRBJ1-2	few	CASSLLGTGFVGYTF	TGTGCCAGCAGTCTTCTGGGGACAGGGTTTGTAGGCTACACCTTC
TRBD1	TRBV27	TRBJ1-1	-	CASSSQGPPEAFF	TGTGCCAGCAGTTCACAGGGGCCCCCTGAAGCTTTCTTT
TRBD1	TRBV28	TRBJ1-2	few	CASSLPTTDRVKGYTF	TGTGCCAGCAGTTTACCTACTACAGACAGGGTGAAAGGCTACACCTTC